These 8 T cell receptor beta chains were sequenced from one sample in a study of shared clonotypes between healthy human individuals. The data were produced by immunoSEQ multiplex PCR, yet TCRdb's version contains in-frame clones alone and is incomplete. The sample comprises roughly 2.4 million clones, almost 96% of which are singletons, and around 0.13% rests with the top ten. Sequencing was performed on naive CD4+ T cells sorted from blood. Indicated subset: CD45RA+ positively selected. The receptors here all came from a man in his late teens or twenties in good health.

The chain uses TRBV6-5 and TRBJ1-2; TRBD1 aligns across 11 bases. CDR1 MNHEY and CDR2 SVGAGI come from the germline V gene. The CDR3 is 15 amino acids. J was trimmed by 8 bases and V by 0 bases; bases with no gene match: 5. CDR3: CASSYSIGQGAGYTF. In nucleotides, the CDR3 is TGTGCCAGCAGTTACTCGATAGGACAGGGGGCGGGCTACACCTTC.

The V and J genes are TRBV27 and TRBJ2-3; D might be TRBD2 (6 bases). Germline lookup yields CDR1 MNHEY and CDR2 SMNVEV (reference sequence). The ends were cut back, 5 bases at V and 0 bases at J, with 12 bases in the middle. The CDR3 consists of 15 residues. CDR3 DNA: TGTGCCAGCAGTGAGACCGGGAGCAGCACAGATACGCAGTATTTT. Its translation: CASSETGSSTDTQYF.

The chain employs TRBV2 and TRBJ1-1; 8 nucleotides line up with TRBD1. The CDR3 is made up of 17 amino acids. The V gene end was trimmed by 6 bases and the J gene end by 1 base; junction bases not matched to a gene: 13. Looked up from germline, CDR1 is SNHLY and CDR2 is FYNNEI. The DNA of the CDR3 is TGTGCCAGCAGCTTCACCAGGGGGCAAGAGGGGAACACTGAAGCTTTCTTT. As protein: CASSFTRGQEGNTEAFF.

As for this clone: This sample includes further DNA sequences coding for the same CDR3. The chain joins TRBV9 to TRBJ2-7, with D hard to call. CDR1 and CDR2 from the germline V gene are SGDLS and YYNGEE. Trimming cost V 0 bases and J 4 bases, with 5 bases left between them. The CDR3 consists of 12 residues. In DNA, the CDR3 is TGTGCCAGCAGCGTAGACGGATACGAGCAGTACTTC. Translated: CASSVDGYEQYF. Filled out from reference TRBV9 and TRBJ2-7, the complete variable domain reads DSGVTQTPKHLITATGQRVTLRCSPRSGDLSVYWYQQSLDQGLQFLIQYYNGEERAKGNILERFSAQQFPDLHSELNLSSLELGDSALYFCASSVDGYEQYFGPGTRLTVT.

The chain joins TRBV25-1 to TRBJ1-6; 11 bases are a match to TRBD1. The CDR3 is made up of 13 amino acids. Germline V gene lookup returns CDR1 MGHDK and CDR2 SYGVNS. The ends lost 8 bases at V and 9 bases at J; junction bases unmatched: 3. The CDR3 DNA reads TGTGCCAGCTCCGGACAGGGGGCTTCACCCCTCCACTTT. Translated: CASSGQGASPLHF. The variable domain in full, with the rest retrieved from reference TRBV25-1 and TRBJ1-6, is EADIYQTPRYLVIGTGKKITLECSQTMGHDKMYWYQQDPGMELHLIHYSYGVNSTEKGDLSSESTVSRIRTEHFPLTLESARPSHTSQYLCASSGQGASPLHFGNGTRLTVT.

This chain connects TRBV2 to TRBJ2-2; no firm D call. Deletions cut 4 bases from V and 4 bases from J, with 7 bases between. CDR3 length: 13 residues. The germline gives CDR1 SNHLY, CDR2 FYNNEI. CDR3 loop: CASSAYSTGELFF. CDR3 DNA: TGTGCCAGCAGTGCCTACAGCACCGGGGAGCTGTTTTTT.

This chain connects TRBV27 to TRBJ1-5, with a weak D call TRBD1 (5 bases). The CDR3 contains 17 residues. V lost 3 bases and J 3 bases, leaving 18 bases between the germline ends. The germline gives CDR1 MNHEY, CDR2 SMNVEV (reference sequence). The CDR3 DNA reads TGTGCCAGCAGTTTGACGGGGGGAGTAGTGGACAATCAGCCCCAGCATTTT. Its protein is CASSLTGGVVDNQPQHF.

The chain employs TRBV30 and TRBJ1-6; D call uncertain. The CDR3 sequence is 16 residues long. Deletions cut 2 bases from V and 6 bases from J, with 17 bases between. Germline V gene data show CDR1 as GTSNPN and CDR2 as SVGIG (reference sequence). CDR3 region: CAWSLGGPFGNSPLHF. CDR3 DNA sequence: TGTGCCTGGAGTCTCGGTGGGCCTTTTGGTAATTCACCCCTCCACTTT.